The 28 T cell receptor beta chains presented below share a single source sample, sequenced in a study of T cells after yellow fever vaccination. TCRdb reprocessed the 5' RACE reads with MiXCR, giving one entry per CDR3 protein. The sample includes 200,000 to 250,000 distinct CDR3 sequences, 2.5% to 3.5% seen only once; the top ten take about 3%. Here the sequenced sample was CD4+ T cells sorted from PBMCs, taken 10 days after the yellow fever booster vaccination. Source of these receptors: a man aged 18 to 29 who received the YFV17D yellow fever vaccine.

This clonotype has a count of ten or more. CDR3 coding DNA: TGTGCCAGCAAGCGGGGGAGCGAGCAGTACGTC. This sequence encodes CASKRGSEQYV. This sequence joins TRBV6-2 or TRBV6-3 and TRBJ2-7; 8 bases align to TRBD2. Germline V gene lookup returns CDR1 MNHEY and CDR2 SVGEGT. The trim removed 7 bases at V and 6 bases at J, leaving 2 bases unmatched. This CDR3 region has 11 residues.

This clonotype was counted between two and nine times. The V call is TRBV12-3 or TRBV12-4, the J call TRBJ2-7; D is uncertain. Trimming left V 3 bases short and J 5 bases short, with 17 bases between. The CDR3 covers 15 residues. The CDR3 reads CASSFFPQVRHEQYF. The CDR3 region has the DNA TGTGCCAGCAGTTTCTTTCCCCAGGTTCGGCACGAGCAGTACTTC.

This clonotype was counted many times. The chain has TRBV18 and TRBJ1-5; TRBD1 aligns across 11 bases. Germline V gene lookup returns CDR1 KGHSH and CDR2 LQKENI. J gave up 2 bases and V 5 bases, and 2 bases lay outside the gene matches. This CDR3 spans 15 amino acids. The CDR3 DNA sequence: TGTGCCAGCTCAGGGACAGGGGGAGGCAATCAGCCCCAGCATTTT. It encodes CASSGTGGGNQPQHF.

This clonotype came up many times. V is TRBV7-2 and J is TRBJ2-2, with 7 bases lining up with TRBD1. J was trimmed by 3 bases and V by 7 bases; bases with no gene match: 5. There are 14 residues in the CDR3. Per the germline V gene, CDR1 is SGHTA and CDR2 is FQGNSA. CDR3 sequence reads: CASTLDRHTGELFF. The CDR3 bases are TGTGCCAGCACATTGGACAGGCACACCGGGGAGCTGTTTTTT.

This clonotype has a count of ten or more. The rearrangement links TRBV7-9 to TRBJ1-1; D is possibly TRBD1 (6 bases). Trimming stripped 7 bases from V and 6 bases from J, with 21 bases between. CDR3 length: 15 amino acids. CDR1 is SEHNR and CDR2 is FQNEAQ in the germline V gene (reference sequence). Here the CDR3 reads CASTPSEGDGAEAFF. The CDR3, as DNA: TGTGCCAGCACCCCCTCCGAGGGGGATGGGGCTGAAGCTTTCTTT.

This clonotype was seen a few times. The V call is TRBV20-1, the J call TRBJ2-7, with D possibly matching TRBD1 (5 bases). The CDR3 has 15 residues. Germline V CDR1 and CDR2: DFQATT, SNEGSKA (reference sequence). Trimming removed 0 bases at V and 0 bases at J, with 12 bases between. The CDR3 DNA follows: TGCAGTGCTAGAGATCTCTACAGGAGCTCCTACGAGCAGTACGTC. It translates to CSARDLYRSSYEQYV.

The rearrangement uses TRBV12-3 or TRBV12-4 and TRBJ1-5; no clear D. This CDR3 comprises 14 residues. The ends were cut back, 0 bases at V and 6 bases at J, with 9 bases in the middle. CDR3 coding DNA: TGTGCCAGCAGTTTAGCGTCTTATGCTCAGCCCCAGCATTTT. This gives the protein CASSLASYAQPQHF.

This clonotype was seen many times. The rearrangement joins TRBV6-1 to TRBJ2-1, with D unclear. V was cut by 7 bases and J by 8 bases, with 15 bases left in between. This CDR3 is built from 13 residues. Per germline, CDR1 MNHNS and CDR2 SASEGT. This CDR3 is CASIRALFHEQFF. The DNA of the CDR3 is TGTGCCAGCATCCGGGCCTTGTTCCATGAGCAGTTCTTC.

This clonotype was recorded a few times. The chain couples TRBV5-5 to TRBJ1-1; no clear D. V was trimmed by 2 bases and J by 0 bases, leaving 14 bases between them. CDR3 length: 16 amino acids. Germline V lookup: CDR1 SGHKS, CDR2 YYEKEE (reference sequence). The CDR3 DNA follows: TGTGCCAGCAGCTTCGGCATGCCGATCATGAACACTGAAGCTTTCTTT. Its translation is CASSFGMPIMNTEAFF.

This clonotype was detected ten times or more. The chain carries TRBV5-1 and TRBJ1-4; D unclear. This CDR3 is 15 amino acids long. Germline CDR1 SGHRS, CDR2 YFSETQ. The V end was cut by 0 bases, the J end by 8 bases, with 14 bases between. This CDR3 is CASSLEGMGGEKLFF. CDR3 bases: TGCGCCAGCAGCTTGGAAGGAATGGGAGGAGAAAAACTGTTTTTT.

The table lists this clonotype with a few counts. V gene TRBV7-9 combines with J gene TRBJ1-6, with TRBD1 matching over 9 bases. After removal of 8 bases from V and 10 bases from J, the junction contained 12 bases not matched to a gene. The V gene's germline CDR1 is SEHNR and CDR2 FQNEAQ (reference sequence). This CDR3 comprises 15 residues. The CDR3 nucleotides read TGTGCCAGCCGAGCATCCGGGACAGGGAGGTCACCCCTCCACTTT. As protein: CASRASGTGRSPLHF.

This clonotype was detected only a few times. The rearrangement links TRBV20-1 to TRBJ2-5; D gene unclear. The ends were cut back, 5 bases at V and 4 bases at J, with 5 bases in the middle. Germline V CDR1 and CDR2: DFQATT, SNEGSKA (reference sequence). The CDR3 is made up of 10 amino acids. Here the CDR3 DNA reads TGCAGTGCTCCCCTAGAGACCCAGTACTTC. Its translation: CSAPLETQYF.

The genes are TRBV5-4 and TRBJ2-4, with 7 bases identical to TRBD2. J was trimmed by 6 bases and V by 0 bases; bases with no gene match: 3. This CDR3 is built from 14 residues. Germline values: CDR1 SGHNT, CDR2 YYREEE (reference sequence). CDR3 amino acids: CASSLGRGVNIQYF. DNA for the CDR3: TGTGCCAGCAGCTTGGGTCGGGGGGTAAACATTCAGTACTTC.

This clonotype was seen many times. The rearrangement joins TRBV27 to TRBJ2-3, with D perhaps matching TRBD1 (5 bases). Trimming took 7 bases from V and 5 from J, leaving 16 bases between them. The CDR3 contains 14 residues. Germline V gives CDR1 MNHEY, CDR2 SMNVEV (reference sequence). DNA for the CDR3: TGTGCCAGCACTGCCCTGGGGCTGGTAGATACGCAGTATTTT. This gives the protein CASTALGLVDTQYF.

This clonotype was seen ten or more times. The rearrangement uses TRBV7-3 and TRBJ2-5, with 10 bases matching TRBD1. Per germline, CDR1 SGHTA and CDR2 FQGTGA. After removal of 6 bases from V and 5 bases from J, the junction contained 9 bases not matched to a gene. The length of the CDR3 is 15 residues. CDR3 DNA sequence: TGTGCCAGCAGTTGGGTCGGGACAGGGGTTGAGACCCAGTACTTC. This encodes CASSWVGTGVETQYF.

This clonotype was seen only a few times. The chain recombines TRBV7-3 with TRBJ2-5; D gene ambiguous. Trimming took off 2 bases at V and 1 base at J, with 14 bases between the two ends. This CDR3 region has 16 residues. Per germline, CDR1 SGHTA and CDR2 FQGTGA. CDR3 coding DNA: TGTGCCAGCAGCTTACGGCCCAACGCACCCCAAGAGACCCAGTACTTC. Amino acid sequence: CASSLRPNAPQETQYF.

This clonotype came up many times. This chain joins TRBV7-2 and TRBJ2-1; perhaps TRBD2 as D (5 bases). The CDR3 runs to 13 residues. V shed 5 bases and J shed 4 bases, with 9 bases lying between them. Looked up from germline, CDR1 is SGHTA and CDR2 is FQGNSA. The CDR3 sequence is CASSPDFYNEQFF. CDR3 DNA sequence: TGTGCCAGCAGCCCGGACTTTTACAATGAGCAGTTCTTC.

This clonotype was picked up many times. The chain couples TRBV7-2 to TRBJ2-3; D may be TRBD2 (5 bases). CDR1 is SGHTA and CDR2 is FQGNSA in the germline V gene. The V and J ends lost 2 bases and 2 bases respectively, with 17 bases between them. The length of the CDR3 is 17 residues. The CDR3 sequence is CASSLFASAASTDTQYF. CDR3 sequence (DNA): TGTGCCAGCAGCTTATTTGCTTCAGCGGCCTCCACAGATACGCAGTATTTT.

This clonotype turned up a few times. The rearrangement joins TRBV7-2 to TRBJ1-2, with no clear D. Trimming removed 5 bases from V and 3 bases from J, with 10 bases in between. Germline lookup yields CDR1 SGHTA and CDR2 FQGNSA. CDR3 length: 13 amino acids. The CDR3 DNA reads as TGTGCCAGCAGCCTCCCCGGGGACTATGGCTACACCTTC. It specifies CASSLPGDYGYTF.

This clonotype was observed a few times. The chain combines TRBV6-5 with TRBJ1-1, with D maybe TRBD1 (6 bases). CDR1 is MNHEY, CDR2 SVGAGI, per germline. Trimming pared 5 bases from V and 12 bases from J, leaving 16 bases between. This CDR3 has 12 amino acids. The CDR3 DNA reads TGTGCCAGCAGTCCTGTTGGGGGCAGGACTTTCTTT. It yields the protein CASSPVGGRTFF.

This clonotype was picked up a small number of times. The chain carries TRBV10-3 and TRBJ2-1; TRBD1 agrees at 7 bases. With V trimmed by 5 bases and J by 6 bases, 19 bases remained unmatched. Germline CDR1 is ENHRY and CDR2 is SYGVKD. This CDR3 spans 18 amino acids. The CDR3 region is CAISTHFRGTAGPNEQFF. The CDR3 DNA sequence: TGTGCCATCAGTACACATTTCCGTGGGACAGCAGGCCCCAATGAGCAGTTCTTC.

This clonotype has ten or more counts. This chain uses TRBV20-1 with TRBJ1-2; TRBD1 matches at 7 bases. Germline lookup yields CDR1 DFQATT and CDR2 SNEGSKA (reference sequence). Trimming took 5 bases from V and 14 from J; bases not matched to a gene: 8. The CDR3 spans 10 residues. The CDR3 bases are TGCAGTGCTGAAAGGGGGCGAGTAACCTTC. Translating it yields CSAERGRVTF.

The chain couples TRBV11-2 to TRBJ2-5; 7 nucleotides line up with TRBD2. The CDR3 is 13 residues long. CDR1 is SGHAT, CDR2 FQNNGV, per germline. V gave up 3 bases and J gave up 5 bases; unmatched junction bases: 3. The CDR3 nucleotides read TGTGCCAGCAGCTTTCGGGGGGTGGAGACCCAGTACTTC. Protein product: CASSFRGVETQYF.

This clonotype showed up just a few times. The rearrangement uses TRBV5-5 and TRBJ2-5; D could derive from TRBD1 or TRBD2 (6 bases each). Trimming cost V 6 bases and J 5 bases, with 14 bases left between them. CDR1 is SGHKS, CDR2 YYEKEE, per germline (reference sequence). The CDR3 spans 13 residues. The CDR3, as DNA: TGTGCCAGCACGGGGGCCGAGGGGGAGACCCAGTACTTC. This codes for CASTGAEGETQYF.

This clonotype was recorded many times. CDR3 DNA: TGCGCCAGCAGCTTGGGGACACCTAGCACAGATACGCAGTATTTT. The encoded protein is CASSLGTPSTDTQYF. The chain employs TRBV5-1 and TRBJ2-3; D perhaps matches TRBD1 (5 bases). The CDR3 length is 15 residues. Trimming left V 0 bases short and J 0 bases short, with 8 bases between. CDR1 and CDR2 from the germline V gene are SGHRS and YFSETQ.

This chain links TRBV30 with TRBJ2-5, with D perhaps TRBD1 or TRBD2 (5 bases each). Germline-derived CDR1 and CDR2 are GTSNPN and SVGIG (reference sequence). This CDR3 has 13 residues. The V and J ends lost 2 bases and 1 base respectively, with 8 bases between them. CDR3 residues: CAWSRGVQETQYF. The CDR3 coding sequence is TGTGCCTGGAGTCGGGGCGTCCAAGAGACCCAGTACTTC.

This clonotype was detected ten times or more. The genes are TRBV29-1 and TRBJ1-4; D perhaps matches TRBD1 (5 bases). Trimming took 0 bases from V and 8 from J, leaving 13 bases between them. CDR3 size: 14 residues. Germline V CDR1 and CDR2: SQVTM, ANQGSEA. CDR3 DNA sequence: TGCAGCGTTGAAGACGGGGCCGACCAAGAAAAACTGTTTTTT. Protein product: CSVEDGADQEKLFF.

This clonotype has ten or more counts. The gene calls are TRBV7-2 and TRBJ2-5; no firm D call. Germline V gene sequence: CDR1 SGHTA, CDR2 FQGNSA. V dropped 4 bases and J dropped 4 bases, with 13 bases sitting between them. The CDR3 length is 14 residues. This CDR3 is CASSWNRVGETQYF. The CDR3 nucleotides read TGTGCCAGCAGCTGGAATAGGGTGGGAGAGACCCAGTACTTC.